The 5 T cell receptor beta chains presented below share a single source sample, sequenced in a study of T cell responses to AZD1222 COVID-19 vaccine. Generated by immunoSEQ multiplex PCR, the TCRdb table keeps only in-frame clones and is missing some. The sample lists 100,000 to 150,000 clones; around nine tenths were seen once. Specimen: peripheral blood, collected on day 0 of AZD1222 vaccination. All receptors derive from an adult in good health.

The chain carries TRBV28 and TRBJ2-7; no firm D call. CDR1 and CDR2 from the germline V gene are MDHEN and SYDVKM. V was trimmed by 3 bases and J by 2 bases, leaving 8 bases between them. The CDR3 runs to 13 residues. CDR3 in amino acids: CASSFDRTYEQYF. The CDR3, as DNA: TGTGCCAGCAGTTTTGATAGAACCTACGAGCAGTACTTC.

This CDR3 reads CASSLYRGRDSGNTIYF. DNA of the CDR3: TGTGCCAGCAGTTTATACAGAGGTAGGGACTCTGGAAACACCATATATTTT. The chain has TRBV28 and TRBJ1-3, with unresolved D. The CDR3 loop spans 17 amino acids. Trimming shortened V by 1 base and J by 0 bases, and 13 bases separated the two germline ends. Germline loops: CDR1 MDHEN, CDR2 SYDVKM.

V gene TRBV10-2 combines with J gene TRBJ1-2, with D possibly TRBD1 on 5 matching bases. This CDR3 region has 16 residues. CDR1 WSHSY and CDR2 SAAADI come from the germline V gene. Trimming left V 3 bases short and J 6 bases short, with 20 bases between. The CDR3 DNA is TGCGCCAGCAGTGAAACCCTGGGGACGGCGATCAATGGCTACACCTTC. Its translation: CASSETLGTAINGYTF.

This chain joins TRBV3-1 (or the pseudogene TRBV3-2) and TRBJ2-2; D is unresolved. Germline assignment: CDR1 LGHDT and CDR2 YNNKEL (reference sequence). Trimming took off 3 bases at V and 6 bases at J, with 5 bases between the two ends. CDR3 length equals 12 residues. CDR3 region: CASSHVAGELFF. DNA of the CDR3: TGTGCCAGCAGCCATGTGGCCGGGGAGCTGTTTTTT.

The chain links TRBV10-3 to TRBJ1-2, with 9 bases lining up with TRBD1. J lost 6 bases, V lost 1 base, and 9 bases had no gene match. The CDR3 length is 16 residues. The V gene's germline CDR1 is ENHRY and CDR2 SYGVKD. The chain's CDR3 is CAISEFERGQGNGYTF. CDR3 nucleotide sequence: TGTGCCATCAGTGAGTTTGAAAGGGGACAGGGCAATGGCTACACCTTC.